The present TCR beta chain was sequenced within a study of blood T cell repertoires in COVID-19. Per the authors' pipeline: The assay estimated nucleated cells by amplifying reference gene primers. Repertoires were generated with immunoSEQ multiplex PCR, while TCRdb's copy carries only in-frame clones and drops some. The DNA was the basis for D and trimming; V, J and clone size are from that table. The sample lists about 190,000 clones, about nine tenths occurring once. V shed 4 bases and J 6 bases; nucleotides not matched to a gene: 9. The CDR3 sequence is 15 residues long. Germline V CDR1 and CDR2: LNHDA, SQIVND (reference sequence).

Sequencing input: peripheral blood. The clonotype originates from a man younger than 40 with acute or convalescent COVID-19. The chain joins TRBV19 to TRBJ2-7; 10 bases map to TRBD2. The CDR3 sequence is CASSTGAGGPLEQYF. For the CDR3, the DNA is TGTGCCAGTAGTACTGGAGCGGGAGGGCCACTCGAGCAGTACTTC.